The T cell receptor beta chain under discussion was sequenced for a study of blood T cells in healthy people across ages. Study-level findings and limits: TCR beta diversity, measured per million T cells, fell in a roughly linear way with age. More naive CD4+ cells and higher diversity were found in long-lived than in aged donors.

Trimming shortened V by 1 base and J by 5 bases, and 8 bases separated the two germline ends. This CDR3 is built from 13 residues. Germline-derived CDR1 and CDR2 are LGHDT and YNNKEL (reference sequence). Combining a sample-barcoded 5' primer with a J-beta primer mix, a second PCR ran for about 6 to 11 cycles. Tags on each cDNA molecule came from a template-switch adaptor with 12 random nucleotides. One entry per CDR3 protein, called by TCRdb with MiXCR from the 5' RACE reads. Among 550,000 to 750,000 distinct CDR3 sequences listed, 21% were seen once. As to this clonotype: Its antigen is unidentified.

This clonotype originated in a man in his 70s in good health. The sample was blood. The chain is built from TRBV3-1 and TRBJ1-1; D uncertain. The CDR3 bases are TGTGCCAGCAGCCAAGGAGGTCTTACTGAAGCTTTCTTT. This codes for CASSQGGLTEAFF.